The following is a T cell receptor beta chain sequence with its context. Its antigen has not been determined. No clone much larger than this one lies a single base away; base qualities are absent. Whole blood was collected in K2EDTA tubes by collaborating institutions according to the institutions' own protocols. Collaborator samples were shipped for TCRbeta analysis as frozen whole blood, isolated PBMCs, or DNA extracted from either sample type. These data are taken from a study of blood T cell repertoires in COVID-19 (dated by TCRdb to 2018 to 2020). Notes on the research overall: Collaborator samples came from the United States, Italy and Spain and covered acute and convalescent phases of COVID-19. A freely available public database, intended as a resource for researchers studying the immune response to SARS-CoV-2, is where the repertoires were released. HLA class I and class II types, where available, came from metadata supplied by the sample provider rather than from assay-based typing. Deeply sampled blood TCRbeta repertoires from subjects exposed to, actively infected with, or recovered from COVID-19 were included in the dataset. The prospective study material was composed of cDNA or gDNA derived from T cells, B-cell-depleted T cells, or PBMCs. The samples were drawn from two sources: the first 160 participants of the ongoing ImmuneRACE study, and 1,200 or so subjects contributed by 6 global collaborators. The sample metadata nearly always contained a de-identified subject ID, COVID-19 status, age in years and sex.

The paper's findings and limits, for the study overall: How much clinical and demographic metadata was included differed by source and by participant, and the metadata was provided uncurated.

The junction carries 9 bases between V and J, which are trimmed by 3 bases and 0 bases respectively. CDR1 is given as KGHSH and CDR2 as LQKENI, both from the germline V gene. The CDR3 holds 15 amino acids from the cysteine to the phenylalanine. The read is trimmed to its CDR3 DNA, 45 bases read in frame from base 1. The immunoSEQ Assay, a bias-controlled multiplex PCR, was used to amplify TCRbeta CDR3 regions from genomic DNA. In the authors' own workflow: The number of nucleated cells in each sample was estimated by amplification of reference gene primers within the assay. To quantify the absolute abundance of each unique TCRbeta CDR3 rearrangement, sequence reads were collapsed and filtered. For each sample, productive Simpson clonality was calculated as the square root of Simpson's diversity index across productive rearrangements. In its TCRdb copy, this immuneACCESS table keeps in-frame sequences only and misses some clones. Where compared with another copy, unresolved V genes explain less than half of these, and the others have no known cause. V and J calls and clone size are given by that table; D and trimming were obtained from the DNA. In this sample the table shows about 210,000 clones, more than 70% of which occur a single time. 2.9% of the sample lies in the top ten.

Sequenced material: peripheral blood. Recombination connected TRBV18 to TRBJ1-3; the D gene cannot be resolved reliably. The TCR was taken from a man aged 45-60 years with active or convalescent COVID-19. The CDR3 corresponds to CASSPARSSGNTIYF. The sequenced DNA is TGTGCCAGCTCACCCGCGAGGAGCTCTGGAAACACCATATATTTT.